Given below is one T cell receptor beta chain in context. Only in-frame clones appear in the TCRdb table, and some are missing; sequencing was by immunoSEQ multiplex PCR. This sample has 96,000 or so clones, with 89% found just once. This CDR3 has 22 amino acids. The V and J ends lost 8 bases and 0 bases respectively, with 32 bases between them. The germline CDR1 and CDR2 sequences are MNHEY and SMNVEV (reference sequence). The data were obtained in a study of T cell responses to AZD1222 COVID-19 vaccine. The J gene is TRBJ1-6, the V gene TRBV27; D is uncertain. The sequenced sample was peripheral blood, obtained on day 0 of AZD1222 vaccination. The source is an adult in good health. As DNA, the CDR3 is TGTGCCAGCCAAAAGGCGGGCCTTTTAATCGGACGGACTAGCTCCTATAATTCACCCCTCCACTTT. This sequence encodes CASQKAGLLIGRTSSYNSPLHF.